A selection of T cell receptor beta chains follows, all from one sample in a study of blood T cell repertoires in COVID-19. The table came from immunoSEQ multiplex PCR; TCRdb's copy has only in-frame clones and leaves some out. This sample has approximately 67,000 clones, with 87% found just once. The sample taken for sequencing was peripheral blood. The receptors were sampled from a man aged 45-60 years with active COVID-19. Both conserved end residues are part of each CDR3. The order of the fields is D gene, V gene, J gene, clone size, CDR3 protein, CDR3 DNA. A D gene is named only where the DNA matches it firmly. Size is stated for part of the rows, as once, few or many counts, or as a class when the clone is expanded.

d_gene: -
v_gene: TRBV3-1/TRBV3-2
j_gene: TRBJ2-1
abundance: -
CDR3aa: CASSRLNEQFF
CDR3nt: TGTGCCAGCAGCCGCCTAAATGAGCAGTTCTTC

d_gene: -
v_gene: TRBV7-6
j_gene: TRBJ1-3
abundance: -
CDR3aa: CASSSDGRDASGNTIYF
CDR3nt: TGTGCCAGCAGCTCAGACGGGCGGGACGCCTCTGGAAACACCATATATTTT

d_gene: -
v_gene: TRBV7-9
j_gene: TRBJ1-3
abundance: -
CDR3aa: CASSPDISGNTIYF
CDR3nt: TGTGCCAGCAGCCCGGACATCTCTGGAAACACCATATATTTT

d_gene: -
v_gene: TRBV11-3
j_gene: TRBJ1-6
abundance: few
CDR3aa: CASSLLSTSGIHF
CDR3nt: TGTGCCAGCAGCTTACTATCCACGAGCGGGATCCACTTT

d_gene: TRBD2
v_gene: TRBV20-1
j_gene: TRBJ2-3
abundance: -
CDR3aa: CSASLGTSGTDTQYF
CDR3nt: TGCAGTGCTAGTCTGGGGACTAGCGGCACAGATACGCAGTATTTT

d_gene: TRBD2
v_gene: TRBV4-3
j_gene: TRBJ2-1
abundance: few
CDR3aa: CASSQQAGEAYNEQFF
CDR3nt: TGCGCCAGCAGCCAACAAGCGGGAGAGGCCTACAATGAGCAGTTCTTC

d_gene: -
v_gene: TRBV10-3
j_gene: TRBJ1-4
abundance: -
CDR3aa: CAISESGGGGKLFF
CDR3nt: TGTGCCATCAGTGAGTCGGGGGGCGGGGGAAAACTGTTTTTT

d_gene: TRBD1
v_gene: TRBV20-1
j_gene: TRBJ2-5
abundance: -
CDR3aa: CSAGQGETQYF
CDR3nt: TGCAGTGCAGGACAGGGCGAGACCCAGTACTTC

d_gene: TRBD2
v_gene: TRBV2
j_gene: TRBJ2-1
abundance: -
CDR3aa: CASTVSGKESNEQFF
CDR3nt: TGTGCCAGCACCGTCAGCGGGAAAGAAAGCAATGAGCAGTTCTTC

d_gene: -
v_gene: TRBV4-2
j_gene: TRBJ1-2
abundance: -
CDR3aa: CASSLPGADNYGYTF
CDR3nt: TGTGCCAGCAGCCTCCCAGGGGCCGATAACTATGGCTACACCTTC

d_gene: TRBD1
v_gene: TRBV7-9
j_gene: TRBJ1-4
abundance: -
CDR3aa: CASSPGQGGEKLFF
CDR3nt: TGTGCCAGCAGCCCCGGACAGGGAGGAGAAAAACTGTTTTTT

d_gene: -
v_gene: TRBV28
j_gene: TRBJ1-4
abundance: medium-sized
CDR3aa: CASSLGGAGNEKLFF
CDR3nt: TGTGCCAGCAGTTTAGGGGGCGCGGGTAATGAAAAACTGTTTTTT

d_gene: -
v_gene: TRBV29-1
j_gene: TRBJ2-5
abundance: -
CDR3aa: CSSRVRARQETQYF
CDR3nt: TGCAGCTCGCGGGTCCGGGCCCGCCAAGAGACCCAGTACTTC

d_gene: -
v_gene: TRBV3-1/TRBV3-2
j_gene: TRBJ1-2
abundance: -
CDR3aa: CASSQGGGNYGYTF
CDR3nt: TGTGCCAGCAGCCAAGGGGGGGGTAACTATGGCTACACCTTC

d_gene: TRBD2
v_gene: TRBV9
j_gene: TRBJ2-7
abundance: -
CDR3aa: CASSAGLAGTYEQYF
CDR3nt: TGTGCCAGCAGCGCGGGACTAGCGGGAACCTACGAGCAGTACTTC

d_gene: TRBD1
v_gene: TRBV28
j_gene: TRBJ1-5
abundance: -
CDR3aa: CASSLRQGEGVGNQPQHF
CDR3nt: TGTGCCAGCAGTTTACGACAGGGGGAAGGGGTTGGCAATCAGCCCCAGCATTTT

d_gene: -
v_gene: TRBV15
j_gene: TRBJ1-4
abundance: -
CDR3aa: CATSRGPGDSEKLFF
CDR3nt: TGTGCCACCAGCAGAGGACCCGGGGATAGTGAAAAACTGTTTTTT

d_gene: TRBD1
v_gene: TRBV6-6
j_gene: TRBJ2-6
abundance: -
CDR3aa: CASSLFAQGGGANVLTF
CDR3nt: TGTGCCAGCAGTCTATTTGCACAGGGGGGTGGGGCCAACGTCCTGACTTTC

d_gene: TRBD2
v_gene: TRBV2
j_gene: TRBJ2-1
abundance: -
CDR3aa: CAGDSGRAGNEQFF
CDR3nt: TGTGCCGGGGATAGCGGGAGGGCCGGCAATGAGCAGTTCTTC

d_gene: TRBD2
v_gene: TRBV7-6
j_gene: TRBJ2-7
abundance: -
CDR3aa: CASSLESLGLASEQYF
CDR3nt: TGTGCCAGCAGCTTAGAAAGTTTGGGACTAGCGTCCGAGCAGTACTTC

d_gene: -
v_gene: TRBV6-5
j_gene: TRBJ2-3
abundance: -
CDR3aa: CASRQGGFHTDTQYF
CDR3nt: TGTGCCAGCCGCCAAGGGGGATTCCACACAGATACGCAGTATTTT

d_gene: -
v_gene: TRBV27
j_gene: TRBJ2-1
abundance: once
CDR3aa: CASSPASGEQFF
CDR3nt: TGTGCCAGCAGTCCCGCGTCGGGTGAGCAGTTCTTC

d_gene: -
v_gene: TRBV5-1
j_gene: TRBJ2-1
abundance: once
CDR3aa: CASSLGRPVLGEQFF
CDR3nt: TGCGCCAGCAGCTTGGGCAGGCCAGTCCTTGGTGAGCAGTTCTTC

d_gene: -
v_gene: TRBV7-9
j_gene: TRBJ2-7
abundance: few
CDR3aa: CASSLGSGVQSSYEQYF
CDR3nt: TGTGCCAGCAGCTTAGGTTCAGGGGTCCAATCTTCCTACGAGCAGTACTTC

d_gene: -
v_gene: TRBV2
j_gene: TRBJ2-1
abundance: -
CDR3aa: CASMGGLLRGEQFF
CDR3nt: TGTGCCAGCATGGGCGGGCTCCTTCGGGGTGAGCAGTTCTTC

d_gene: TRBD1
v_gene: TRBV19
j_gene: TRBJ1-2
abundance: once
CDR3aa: CASSSYRQGESYGYTF
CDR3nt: TGTGCCAGTAGTTCCTATCGACAGGGTGAGTCGTATGGCTACACCTTC

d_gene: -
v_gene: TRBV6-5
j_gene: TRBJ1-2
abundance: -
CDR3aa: CASSPQGYGYTF
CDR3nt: TGTGCCAGCAGTCCACAGGGTTATGGCTACACCTTC

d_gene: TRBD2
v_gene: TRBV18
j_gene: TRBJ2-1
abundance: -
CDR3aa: CASSRLAGGNEQFF
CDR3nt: TGTGCCAGCTCAAGGCTAGCGGGAGGTAATGAGCAGTTCTTC

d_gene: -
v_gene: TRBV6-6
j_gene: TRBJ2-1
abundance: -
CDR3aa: CASSLIRDSLSHEQFF
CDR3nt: TGTGCCAGCAGTTTAATCCGGGACTCCCTATCCCATGAGCAGTTCTTC

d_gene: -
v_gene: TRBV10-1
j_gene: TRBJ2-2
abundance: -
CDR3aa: CASSESRGGTGELFF
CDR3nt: TGCGCCAGCAGTGAGTCGCGGGGCGGCACCGGGGAGCTGTTTTTT

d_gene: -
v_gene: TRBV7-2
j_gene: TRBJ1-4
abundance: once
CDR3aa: CASSLRSRQDNEKLFF
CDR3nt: TGTGCCAGCAGCTTAAGAAGTCGGCAGGATAATGAAAAACTGTTTTTT

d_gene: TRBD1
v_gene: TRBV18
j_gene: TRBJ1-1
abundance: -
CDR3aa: CASSPSRGQFGEAFF
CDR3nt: TGTGCCAGCTCACCAAGCAGGGGACAGTTCGGAGAAGCTTTCTTT

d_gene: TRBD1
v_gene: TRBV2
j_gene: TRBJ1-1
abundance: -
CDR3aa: CASSNIRDSEAFF
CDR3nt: TGTGCCAGCAGTAATATCCGGGACAGTGAAGCTTTCTTT

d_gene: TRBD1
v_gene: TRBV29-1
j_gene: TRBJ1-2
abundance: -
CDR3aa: CSVDGTGGGYGYTF
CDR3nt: TGCAGCGTTGACGGGACAGGGGGGGGCTATGGCTACACCTTC

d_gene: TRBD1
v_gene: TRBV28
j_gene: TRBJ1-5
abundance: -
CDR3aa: CASSFMGQDNQPQHF
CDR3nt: TGTGCCAGCAGTTTTATGGGACAGGACAATCAGCCCCAGCATTTT

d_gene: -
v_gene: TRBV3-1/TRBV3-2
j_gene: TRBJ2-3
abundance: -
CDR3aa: CASSGDFQGTQYF
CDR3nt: TGTGCCAGCAGCGGAGACTTCCAGGGTACGCAGTATTTT

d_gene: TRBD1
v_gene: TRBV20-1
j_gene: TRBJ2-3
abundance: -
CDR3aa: CSASVPGQGTDTQYF
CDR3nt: TGCAGTGCTAGTGTTCCGGGACAGGGCACAGATACGCAGTATTTT

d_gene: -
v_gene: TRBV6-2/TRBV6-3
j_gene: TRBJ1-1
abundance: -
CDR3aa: CASSYGGVPEAFF
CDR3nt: TGTGCCAGCAGTTACGGAGGAGTCCCTGAAGCTTTCTTT

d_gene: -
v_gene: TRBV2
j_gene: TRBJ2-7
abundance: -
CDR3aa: CASSEDSQYEQYF
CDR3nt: TGTGCCAGCAGTGAGGACAGTCAGTACGAGCAGTACTTC

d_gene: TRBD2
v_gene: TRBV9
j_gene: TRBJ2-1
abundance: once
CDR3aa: CASSVGLGSYNEQFF
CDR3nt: TGTGCCAGCAGCGTCGGACTAGGCTCCTACAATGAGCAGTTCTTC